A selection of T cell receptor beta chains follows, all from one sample in a study of cytomegalovirus exposure and HLA in healthy donors. The data were produced by immunoSEQ multiplex PCR, yet TCRdb's version contains in-frame clones alone and is incomplete. This sample has 90,000 or so clones, with 65% to 80% found just once. The sequenced sample consisted of PBMCs. The receptors were gathered from a man aged 25 to 40 in good health and CMV-seropositive. The CDR3 runs from the conserved cysteine through the conserved F or W. Each record gives: J gene, V gene, CDR3 protein.

>TRBJ2-7|TRBV4-1
CASSQVSGGAYEQYF
>TRBJ2-6|TRBV5-1
CASSLGPRGSSGANVLTF
>TRBJ2-5|TRBV5-4
CASSFGGEVETQYF
>TRBJ2-7|TRBV7-2
CASSLGAVTYEQYF
>TRBJ1-2|TRBV5-4
CASSVMGQGGYTF
>TRBJ2-5|TRBV6-1
CASSDLRGGGETQYF
>TRBJ2-5|TRBV5-1
CASSLEGGRETQYF
>TRBJ2-1|TRBV15
CATSRSGSTYNEQFF
>TRBJ2-6|TRBV30
CAWSVLPSGANVLTF
>TRBJ2-1|TRBV6-1
CASRLTGRDEQFF
>TRBJ2-1|TRBV7-6
CASSLSDSSSYSDEQFF
>TRBJ1-6|TRBV30
CAWSDGQGNSPLHF
>TRBJ2-2|TRBV7-3
CASSLTSAGVTGELFF
>TRBJ2-2|TRBV2
CASSEAAEGGALNTGELFF
>TRBJ2-1|TRBV18
CASSPSSSYNEQFF
>TRBJ1-1|TRBV5-1
CASSGMTGGTEAFF
>TRBJ2-7|TRBV9
CASSPSGLDNYEQYF
>TRBJ1-1|TRBV9
CASSVVDYTEAFF
>TRBJ1-4|TRBV5-6
CASSALTGGVNNEKLFF
>-|TRBV7-2
CASSPQSGNYEQYF
>TRBJ1-3|TRBV29-1
CSGERARGTSSGNTIYF
>TRBJ2-7|TRBV27
CASSFLSSGGAEYEQYF
>TRBJ2-5|TRBV7-9
CSSSLWTGGETQYF
>-|TRBV7-8
CASSSPEGLVDEQYF
>TRBJ2-2|TRBV5-1
CASSPTSGGAPGELFF
>TRBJ2-5|TRBV5-6
CASSPLRTAKETQYF
>TRBJ2-5|TRBV7-2
CASSLHRVRETQYF
>TRBJ2-3|TRBV7-9
CSSSAKGGSTDTQYF
>TRBJ1-6|TRBV5-1
CASSLGEHDNSPLHF
>TRBJ1-6|TRBV19
CASSIDNRGGLTSSYNSPLHF
>TRBJ1-6|TRBV30
CAWYRGGNSPLHF
>TRBJ2-2|TRBV9
CASSAGLNTGELFF
>TRBJ2-7|TRBV10-3
CAISAPGLARPYEQYF
>TRBJ1-6|TRBV7-9
CASSYDTGGNSPLHF
>TRBJ1-5|TRBV30
CAWSYGQGNQPQHF
>TRBJ2-3|TRBV11-2
CASSLGSGTHQYF
>TRBJ2-7|TRBV18
CASSQDRAYEQYF
>TRBJ2-7|TRBV2
CASFEGASNEQYF
>TRBJ2-7|TRBV5-1
CASSFGQADSYEQYF
>TRBJ2-1|TRBV27
CASRSYLGLAGVGEQFF
>TRBJ2-7|TRBV9
CASSVGTGYSYEQYF
>TRBJ1-2|TRBV7-9
CASSPDRLDYGYTF
>TRBJ2-1|TRBV25-1
CASSARSGGGYNEQFF
>TRBJ1-6|TRBV12-5
CASGLAGSSNSPLHF
>-|TRBV4-1
CASSQTSGGRSYEQYF